A single sample gave rise to the 15 T cell receptor beta chains below, sequenced in a study of spatial heterogeneity in lung cancer. Time point denoted: blood at routine non-recurrence follow-up after resection. The authors sequenced whole RNA from tumor, nontumor lung or frozen PBMC without sorting. TCRdb passed the 5' RACE reads through MiXCR, listing each CDR3 protein once. The sample records more than 95,000 distinct CDR3 sequences, 10% to 15% being singletons. Sequenced material: PBMCs, taken at follow-up. The receptors stem from a male donor with early-stage non-small cell lung cancer.

This clonotype was seen a few times. The gene calls are TRBV5-1 and TRBJ2-7, with 13 positions matching TRBD2. Germline CDR1 SGHRS, CDR2 YFSETQ. After removal of 4 bases from V and 2 bases from J, the junction contained 9 bases not matched to a gene. This CDR3 comprises 17 residues. CDR3 sequence: CASSSGTSGILTYEQYF. CDR3 bases: TGCGCCAGCAGCAGCGGGACTAGCGGGATCCTTACCTACGAGCAGTACTTC. The whole variable domain, filled in from reference TRBV5-1 and TRBJ2-7, reads KAGVTQTPRYLIKTRGQQVTLSCSPISGHRSVSWYQQTPGQGLQFLFEYFSETQRNKGNFPGRFSGRQFSNSRSEMNVSTLELGDSALYLCASSSGTSGILTYEQYFGPGTRLTVT.

This clonotype was recorded at least ten times. This sequence joins TRBV29-1 and TRBJ2-5; D remains unclear. The CDR3 length is 10 residues. Trimming pared 6 bases from V and 5 bases from J, leaving 7 bases between. Germline values: CDR1 SQVTM, CDR2 ANQGSEA. CDR3 in DNA: TGCAGCGTGATCTCGGAGACCCAGTACTTC. Protein sequence: CSVISETQYF.

The rearrangement uses TRBV7-9 and TRBJ1-1; 7 bases map to TRBD1. The ends lost 5 bases at V and 7 bases at J; junction bases unmatched: 7. The CDR3 runs to 13 residues. Germline-derived CDR1 and CDR2 are SEHNR and FQNEAQ (reference sequence). The CDR3 spells CASSTRQGIEAFF. As DNA, the CDR3 is TGTGCCAGCAGCACAAGACAGGGAATTGAAGCTTTCTTT.

This chain joins TRBV6-1 and TRBJ1-2; D is ambiguous. The germline V gene encodes CDR1 MNHNS and CDR2 SASEGT. The V gene lost 7 bases and the J gene lost 7 bases, with 16 bases spanning the gap. The CDR3 loop spans 13 amino acids. The CDR3 DNA follows: TGTGCCAGCACGGGGAACTATCTGGGTGGCTACACCTTC. Amino acid sequence: CASTGNYLGGYTF.

This chain links TRBV7-2 with TRBJ2-7, with TRBD1 matching over 9 bases. The V and J ends lost 2 bases and 3 bases, in that order; junction bases with no gene match: 5. The length of the CDR3 is 15 residues. Germline CDR1 reads SGHTA; CDR2 reads FQGNSA. DNA of the CDR3: TGTGCCAGCAGCTTACAGCCGGGACAGGGCTACGAGCAGTACTTC. It specifies CASSLQPGQGYEQYF. The full variable domain, rest sourced from reference TRBV7-2 and TRBJ2-7, is GAGVSQSPSNKVTEKGKDVELRCDPISGHTALYWYRQSLGQGLEFLIYFQGNSAPDKSGLPSDRFSAERTGGSVSTLTIQRTQQEDSAVYLCASSLQPGQGYEQYFGPGTRLTVT.

The table lists this clonotype with many counts. The CDR3 region has the DNA TGCAGTGCTAGTCGCAGGGGTAGCAATCAGCCCCAGCATTTT. It is translated as CSASRRGSNQPQHF. The chain recombines TRBV20-1 with TRBJ1-5; D may be TRBD1 (6 bases). The CDR3 totals 14 residues. V lost 3 bases and J 0 bases, leaving 9 bases between the germline ends. Germline assignment: CDR1 DFQATT and CDR2 SNEGSKA (reference sequence).

This clonotype was observed many times. The chain links TRBV28 to TRBJ1-1; 8 bases align to TRBD1. The germline V gene has CDR1 MDHEN and CDR2 SYDVKM. V trimming: 6 bases; J trimming: 2 bases; junction bases outside the gene matches: 8. The CDR3 has 15 amino acids. The CDR3 DNA reads TGTGCCAGCAGGCAGGGGGCAGGACTAAACACTGAAGCTTTCTTT. Protein product: CASRQGAGLNTEAFF.

This clonotype was recorded many times. The V gene is TRBV9, the J gene TRBJ1-2, with a weak D call TRBD1 (5 bases). This CDR3 is 13 amino acids long. Germline assignment: CDR1 SGDLS and CDR2 YYNGEE. Trimming stripped 4 bases from V and 3 bases from J, with 10 bases between. The CDR3: CASSPTVDYGYTF. The CDR3 coding sequence is TGTGCCAGCAGCCCGACAGTCGACTATGGCTACACCTTC.

This clonotype was counted many times. The chain uses TRBV7-6 and TRBJ2-7; 8 positions match TRBD2. In germline, CDR1 is SGHVS, CDR2 FNYEAQ. The CDR3 covers 14 residues. V was clipped by 5 bases and J by 0 bases; unmatched bases: 3. The CDR3, as DNA: TGTGCCAGCAGCAAACGGGAGGGCTCCTACGAGCAGTACTTC. Translation: CASSKREGSYEQYF.

This clonotype was seen a few times. The J gene is TRBJ1-6, the V gene TRBV2, with a weak D call TRBD1 (5 bases). This CDR3 has 14 residues. Trimming removed 4 bases at V and 6 bases at J, with 10 bases between. Germline lookup yields CDR1 SNHLY and CDR2 FYNNEI. CDR3 in DNA: TGTGCCAGCAGTGTAGGGGTCGGTAATTCACCCCTCCACTTT. It yields the protein CASSVGVGNSPLHF.

This clonotype was counted ten times or more. V gene TRBV6-1 combines with J gene TRBJ2-2; 9 nucleotides match TRBD2. V lost 6 bases and J lost 4; bases outside the gene matches: 6. CDR1 MNHNS and CDR2 SASEGT come from the germline V gene. The CDR3 totals 15 residues. CDR3 sequence (DNA): TGTGCCAGCAGCTTAGCGGGGGCTATCACCGGGGAGCTGTTTTTT. Translation gives CASSLAGAITGELFF.

CDR3 protein: CASSPSTGGLMDTQYF. For the CDR3, the DNA is TGTGCCAGCAGCCCATCGACAGGGGGTTTAATGGATACGCAGTATTTT. J is TRBJ2-3 and V is TRBV3-1; 9 positions agree with TRBD1. The CDR3 consists of 16 residues. Trimming cost V 4 bases and J 6 bases; bases outside gene matches: 11. The germline V gene has CDR1 LGHDT and CDR2 YNNKEL (reference sequence).

The chain is built from TRBV6-1 and TRBJ1-5; D possibly corresponds to TRBD1 (6 bases). The CDR3 totals 15 residues. The V gene's germline CDR1 is MNHNS and CDR2 SASEGT. With 2 bases removed from V and 6 bases from J, the gap between germline ends came to 14 bases. The chain's CDR3 is CASSESGTSPQPQHF. The CDR3 DNA follows: TGTGCCAGCAGTGAAAGCGGGACATCCCCTCAGCCCCAGCATTTT.

This clonotype was counted between two and nine times. V is TRBV14 and J is TRBJ2-5; possible D gene TRBD1, 5 bases. The CDR3 covers 17 residues. V shed 1 base and J shed 2 bases, with 17 bases lying between them. Germline loops: CDR1 SGHDN, CDR2 FVKESK. The CDR3 nucleotides are TGTGCCAGCAGCCAAGGGGGCAGGGTTCCTAGGCAAGAGACCCAGTACTTC. Residues: CASSQGGRVPRQETQYF.

This clonotype was detected many times. One end of the junction varies from germline; a read error may be responsible. V gene TRBV4-1 combines with J gene TRBJ1-1; 8 nucleotides match TRBD1. This CDR3 spans 13 amino acids. Germline V gene data show CDR1 as MGHRA and CDR2 as YSYEKL. This chain's CDR3 is CASSQDRGTEAFF. The CDR3 bases are TGTGCCAGCAGCCAAGACAGGGGCACTGAAGCTTTCTTT.